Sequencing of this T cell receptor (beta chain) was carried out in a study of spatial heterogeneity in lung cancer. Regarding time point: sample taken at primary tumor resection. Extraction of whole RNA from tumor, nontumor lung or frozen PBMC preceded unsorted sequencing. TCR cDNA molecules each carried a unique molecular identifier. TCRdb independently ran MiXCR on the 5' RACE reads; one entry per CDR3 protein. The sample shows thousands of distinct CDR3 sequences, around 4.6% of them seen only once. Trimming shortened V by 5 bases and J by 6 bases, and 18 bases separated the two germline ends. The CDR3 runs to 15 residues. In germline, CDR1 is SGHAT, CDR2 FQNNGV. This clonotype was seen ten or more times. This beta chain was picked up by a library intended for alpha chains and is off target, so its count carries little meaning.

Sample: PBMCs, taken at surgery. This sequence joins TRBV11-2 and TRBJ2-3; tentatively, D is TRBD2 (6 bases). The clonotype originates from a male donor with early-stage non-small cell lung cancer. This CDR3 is CASSPRRAETDTQYF. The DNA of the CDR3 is TGTGCCAGCAGCCCCAGGAGGGCAGAGACGGATACGCAGTATTTT.